Below, 14 T cell receptor beta chains from the same sample are listed, as sequenced in a study of CD4 and CD8 cells across lung adenocarcinoma regions. MiXCR was run by TCRdb on the PCR reads, yielding one entry per CDR3 protein. The sample has approximately 11,000 distinct CDR3 sequences; under 55% are singletons. What was sequenced was CD8+ T cells from the margin of a lung tumor. The receptors were gathered from a female donor with lung adenocarcinoma. The CD4 and CD8 labels of this study may be unreliable.

The gene calls are TRBV10-1 and TRBJ2-4; D is uncertain. The CDR3 sequence is 14 residues long. Germline-derived CDR1 and CDR2 are WNHNN and SYGVQD (reference sequence). V lost 2 bases to trimming and J lost 10 bases, with 15 bases between them. The CDR3 DNA follows: TGCGCCAGCAGTGAGATGCGGAGCGAAGGGATTCAGTACTTC. Translated, it gives CASSEMRSEGIQYF.

The rearrangement uses TRBV6-4 and TRBJ2-2; no reliable D call. This CDR3 spans 14 amino acids. Germline loops: CDR1 MRHNA, CDR2 SNTAGT. V dropped 0 bases and J dropped 4 bases, with 6 bases sitting between them. The CDR3, as DNA: TGTGCCAGCAGTGACTCGGCGCCCACCGGGGAGCTGTTTTTT. Protein: CASSDSAPTGELFF.

In this sample, this clonotype turned up a few times. The rearrangement uses TRBV6-1 and TRBJ2-3, with unresolved D. The germline CDR1 and CDR2 sequences are MNHNS and SASEGT. The CDR3 has 11 residues. Trimming cost V 7 bases and J 7 bases, with 9 bases left between them. For the CDR3, the DNA is TGTGCCAGCACCTGGATAAATACGCAGTATTTT. Residues: CASTWINTQYF.

In this sample, this clonotype turned up once. Sequence at one end of the junction differs from germline and may be a read error. This chain uses TRBV10-1 with TRBJ2-3; no clear D. This CDR3 is built from 14 residues. From germline, CDR1 is WNHNN and CDR2 SYGVQD (reference sequence). The CDR3 is CASSGLSSTETQYF. Here the CDR3 DNA reads TGCGCCAGCAGTGGGTTAAGTAGCACAGAGACGCAGTATTTC.

V usage is TRBV24-1 and J usage is TRBJ2-1, with D tentatively TRBD1 (5 bases). The CDR3 spans 12 residues. V lost 4 bases and J 5 bases, leaving 5 bases between the germline ends. Germline V CDR1 and CDR2: KGHDR, SFDVKD. The DNA for the CDR3 is TGTGCCACCAGTGACAGGGACAATGAGCAGTTCTTC. Protein sequence: CATSDRDNEQFF.

This clonotype turned up a few times. The chain couples TRBV6-5 to TRBJ1-5; D is uncertain. This CDR3 has 13 amino acids. Germline V lookup: CDR1 MNHEY, CDR2 SVGAGI. V shed 8 bases and J shed 6 bases, with 14 bases lying between them. Here the CDR3 reads CASGYGAGQPQHF. The CDR3 DNA follows: TGTGCCAGCGGCTACGGAGCAGGTCAGCCCCAGCATTTT.

In regard to this clonotype: This is likely a read error, given that the CDR3 carries no conserved phenylalanine or tryptophan at its end. V gene TRBV6-5 combines with J gene TRBJ2-1, with D possibly called TRBD1 or TRBD2 (6 bases each). Germline assignment: CDR1 MNHEY and CDR2 SVGAGI. The CDR3 runs to 16 residues. V was shortened by 2 bases and J by 5 bases, with 16 bases between the two germline ends. The CDR3 region is CASSYTGATVHNEQFY. Written as DNA, the CDR3 is TGTGCCAGCAGTTACACGGGGGCAACAGTACACAATGAGCAGTTCTAC.

The chain combines TRBV24-1 with TRBJ1-1; D is possibly TRBD1 (5 bases). The CDR3 covers 13 residues. The germline V gene has CDR1 KGHDR and CDR2 SFDVKD. Between the trimmed V and J ends, which lost 12 bases and 6 bases, there was a span of 19 bases. The CDR3: CADGARAVSEAFF. In nucleotides, the CDR3 is TGTGCCGACGGGGCAAGGGCTGTCTCTGAAGCTTTCTTT.

Concerning this clonotype itself: Its ends do not fully match the called genes, so a read error is possible. This chain uses TRBV6-1 with TRBJ2-5, with D perhaps matching TRBD1 (5 bases). Germline assignment: CDR1 MNHNS and CDR2 SASEGT. The CDR3 is made up of 12 amino acids. For the CDR3, the DNA is TGTGCCAGCAGACAGGACCAAGAGACCCAGACTTTC. Protein: CASRQDQETQTF.

CDR3 in amino acids: CASSDGLAYEQYF. CDR3 coding DNA: TGTGCCAGCAGCGACGGACTAGCCTACGAGCAGTACTTC. This chain uses TRBV11-2 with TRBJ2-7, with TRBD2 matching over 7 bases. J was trimmed by 2 bases and V by 5 bases; bases with no gene match: 3. This CDR3 is 13 amino acids long. Germline values: CDR1 SGHAT, CDR2 FQNNGV.

This clonotype was seen repeatedly, ten times or more. The chain joins TRBV6-1 to TRBJ2-1, with D possibly being TRBD2 (7 bases). The ends were cut back, 7 bases at V and 4 bases at J, with 17 bases in the middle. This CDR3 region has 15 residues. Germline CDR1 is MNHNS and CDR2 is SASEGT. In nucleotides, the CDR3 is TGTGCCAGCATCCCCGGGGGCGGGGGATACAATGAGCAGTTCTTC. Protein product: CASIPGGGGYNEQFF.

The chain carries TRBV6-1 and TRBJ2-2, with TRBD1 identical over 7 bases. The J call is doubtful: the DNA matches TRBJ2-3 better. The CDR3 loop spans 14 amino acids. Germline assignment: CDR1 MNHNS and CDR2 SASEGT. The CDR3 DNA sequence: TGTGCCAGCAGTGAGGGGACAGACACCGAGGCGCAGTATTTT. Translation: CASSEGTDTEAQYF.

Only one count was recorded for this clonotype. The chain couples TRBV12-3 or TRBV12-4 to TRBJ2-3; 9 nucleotides line up with TRBD1. Trimming cost V 5 bases and J 14 bases; bases outside gene matches: 14. The CDR3 is 14 residues long. CDR3 residues: CASSVQGAIGALYF. The CDR3 nucleotides read TGTGCCAGCAGTGTACAGGGGGCAATCGGTGCGCTGTATTTT.

V and J are TRBV6-4 and TRBJ2-3, with TRBD2 as a possible D gene (7 bases). The germline V gene encodes CDR1 MRHNA and CDR2 SNTAGT. With 9 bases removed from V and 5 bases from J, the gap between germline ends came to 21 bases. This CDR3 has 15 amino acids. The CDR3 sequence is CARGDGGGGQDTQYF. The CDR3 DNA sequence: TGTGCCAGGGGTGACGGGGGCGGGGGCCAAGATACGCAGTATTTT.